A single T cell receptor (beta chain) is shown here with its context. The sample is drawn from a study of T cell responses to AZD1222 COVID-19 vaccine. This CDR3 is 12 amino acids long. Trimming stripped 3 bases from V and 9 bases from J, with 9 bases between. Germline V gene sequence: CDR1 KGHSH, CDR2 LQKENI. The data were produced by immunoSEQ multiplex PCR, yet TCRdb's version contains in-frame clones alone and is incomplete. Among just under 150,000 clones listed, around 84% were seen once. The source of this sequence is an adult who received the AZD1222 COVID-19 vaccine. The chain joins TRBV18 to TRBJ2-1; D is unclear. The sequencing used peripheral blood, collected 28 days after the second AZD1222 dose. The DNA of the CDR3 is TGTGCCAGCTCACCTGGGGTGAGTGAGCAGTTCTTC. It codes for CASSPGVSEQFF.